The entry that follows covers one T cell receptor beta chain sequence. Its specificity is unknown. These data are taken from a study of T cell responses to AZD1222 COVID-19 vaccine. Profiled with immunoSEQ multiplex PCR; TCRdb holds only in-frame clones, not every one. The sample lists about 110,000 clones, approximately 85% occurring once. V dropped 2 bases and J dropped 2 bases, with 13 bases sitting between them. The CDR3 extends over 15 amino acids. Germline V gene lookup returns CDR1 MNHEY and CDR2 SVGEGT. Study conclusions and caveats: The study found vaccine-associated CD4 TCRs spanning spike, dominant at 160-218 and 743-854. Only 6 or 7 people who got AZD1222 tested seropositive at baseline.

V usage is TRBV6-2 or TRBV6-3 and J usage is TRBJ2-7, with D perhaps TRBD1 (6 bases). Specimen: peripheral blood, collected on day 0 of MenACWY control vaccination. This TCR derives from an adult in good health. Written as DNA, the CDR3 is TGTGCCAGCAGTTACGGCCAGGGGTATACCTACGAGCAGTACTTC. This sequence encodes CASSYGQGYTYEQYF.